A single sample is the source of the 19 T cell receptor beta chains below, sequenced in a study of human T cells and chemical hapten exposure. Each CDR3 protein gets one entry after TCRdb re-called the RACE reads with MiXCR. This table has 25,000 to 35,000 distinct CDR3 sequences, 6.5% to 9% appearing once. Time point of the sample: healthy volunteer bleed at 2 weeks. The authors' total RNA extraction used unfractionated whole blood. The sequencing input was whole blood. The receptors derive from a human donor in good health. Some clones in this sample may be carry-over from other donors' samples.

This clonotype was seen ten or more times. This rearrangement joins TRBV7-9 to TRBJ2-3; no clear D. Trimming stripped 5 bases from V and 4 bases from J, with 7 bases between. Germline CDR1 is SEHNR and CDR2 is FQNEAQ (reference sequence). The CDR3 is 12 amino acids. The CDR3: CASSEMADTQYF. Here the CDR3 DNA reads TGTGCCAGCAGCGAGATGGCAGATACGCAGTATTTT.

The chain links TRBV28 to TRBJ2-5; D is undetermined. The CDR3 extends over 12 amino acids. Germline CDR1 is MDHEN and CDR2 is SYDVKM. V shed 6 bases and J shed 5 bases, with 10 bases lying between them. The CDR3 is CASRQNLETQYF. The CDR3 region has the DNA TGTGCCAGCAGGCAGAACTTGGAGACCCAGTACTTC.

The sample holds a few counts of this clonotype. V is TRBV7-9 and J is TRBJ2-2, with a tentative D call TRBD2 (5 bases). The CDR3 has 16 amino acids. From germline, CDR1 is SEHNR and CDR2 FQNEAQ (reference sequence). V lost 5 bases, J lost 5 bases, and 18 bases lay in between. The CDR3 region has the DNA TGTGCCAGCAGCCCCCCCTGGGGTCGGGATACCGGGGAGCTGTTTTTT. This sequence encodes CASSPPWGRDTGELFF.

The table lists this clonotype with many counts. The chain employs TRBV20-1 and TRBJ1-2; 7 bases fit TRBD1. The CDR3 extends over 14 amino acids. Germline CDR1 DFQATT, CDR2 SNEGSKA (reference sequence). Trimming cost V 5 bases and J 4 bases; bases outside gene matches: 10. The CDR3 spells CSARPTGHSYGYTF. For the CDR3, the DNA is TGCAGTGCTCGCCCGACAGGGCATAGCTATGGCTACACCTTC.

The rearrangement joins TRBV12-5 to TRBJ2-3, with 9 bases matching TRBD1. J gave up 5 bases and V 5 bases, and 5 bases lay outside the gene matches. The CDR3 runs to 14 residues. Germline assignment: CDR1 LGHNT and CDR2 FRNRAP. This chain's CDR3 is CASGIQGAGDTQYF. CDR3 DNA sequence: TGTGCTAGTGGTATACAGGGGGCCGGAGATACGCAGTATTTT.

J is TRBJ1-1 and V is TRBV5-6; 7 bases fit TRBD1. V lost 6 bases, J lost 5 bases, and 10 bases stayed unmatched. Germline CDR1 SGHDT, CDR2 YYEEEE. The CDR3 length is 14 residues. For the CDR3, the DNA is TGTGCCAGCACCAGACAGGGCCCGTGGACTGAAGCTTTCTTT. It translates to CASTRQGPWTEAFF.

The V and J genes are TRBV5-1 and TRBJ2-1; 9 bases fit TRBD2. J gave up 9 bases and V 4 bases, and 8 bases lay outside the gene matches. Looked up from germline, CDR1 is SGHRS and CDR2 is YFSETQ. The CDR3 extends over 14 amino acids. The CDR3 is CASSGGTSPSEQFF. For the CDR3, the DNA is TGCGCCAGCAGCGGTGGGACTAGCCCTAGTGAGCAGTTCTTC.

This clonotype was detected a few times. V usage is TRBV4-1 and J usage is TRBJ2-7; D is undetermined. The CDR3 extends over 15 amino acids. CDR1 and CDR2 (germline): MGHRA, YSYEKL. V lost 1 base to trimming and J lost 6 bases, with 16 bases between them. CDR3 nucleotides: TGCGCCAGCAGCCAAGGCCTCCCGTCACGTGGCGAGCAGTACTTC. This sequence encodes CASSQGLPSRGEQYF.

Of note for this clonotype: The junction differs from germline at one of its ends, possibly a read error. The chain uses TRBV7-9 and TRBJ1-2, with D unresolved. Per the germline V gene, CDR1 is SEHNR and CDR2 is FQNEAQ (reference sequence). CDR3 size: 14 residues. DNA of the CDR3: TGTGCCAGCAGCTTTAACGCTCCTAACTATGGCGACACCTTC. The encoded protein is CASSFNAPNYGDTF.

Many counts were recorded for this clonotype. V gene TRBV20-1 combines with J gene TRBJ2-7; no firm D call. This CDR3 has 15 residues. The germline CDR1 and CDR2 sequences are DFQATT and SNEGSKA (reference sequence). Trimming removed 4 bases at V and 5 bases at J, with 21 bases between. In DNA, the CDR3 is TGCAGTGCTATTGCGATCGCGGACCCTGATAACGAGCAGTACTTC. It is translated as CSAIAIADPDNEQYF.

This clonotype qualifies as medium-sized. J is TRBJ2-3 and V is TRBV7-2, with 9 bases fitting TRBD2. Germline assignment: CDR1 SGHTA and CDR2 FQGNSA. CDR3 size: 15 residues. J gave up 7 bases and V 0 bases, and 5 bases lay outside the gene matches. Written as DNA, the CDR3 is TGTGCCAGCAGCTTAGCAAGCGGGGGGAGGAATACGCAGTATTTT. The encoded protein is CASSLASGGRNTQYF.

This clonotype was found a few times. The chain's CDR3 is CASSVDRSSYNSPLHF. The CDR3 nucleotides read TGTGCCAGCAGCGTAGACAGGAGCTCCTATAATTCACCCCTCCACTTT. The chain combines TRBV9 with TRBJ1-6; perhaps TRBD1 as D (5 bases). The germline V gene has CDR1 SGDLS and CDR2 YYNGEE. This CDR3 has 16 residues. Between the trimmed V and J ends, which lost 0 bases and 0 bases, there was a span of 7 bases. The variable domain in full, completed from reference TRBV9 and TRBJ1-6, reads DSGVTQTPKHLITATGQRVTLRCSPRSGDLSVYWYQQSLDQGLQFLIQYYNGEERAKGNILERFSAQQFPDLHSELNLSSLELGDSALYFCASSVDRSSYNSPLHFGNGTRLTVT.

The table lists this clonotype with many counts. The chain is built from TRBV27 and TRBJ1-1, with a weak D call TRBD1 (5 bases). Germline lookup yields CDR1 MNHEY and CDR2 SMNVEV (reference sequence). The V gene lost 6 bases and the J gene lost 5 bases, with 16 bases spanning the gap. CDR3 size: 14 residues. CDR3 amino acids: CASSYGAGGTEAFF. CDR3 sequence (DNA): TGTGCCAGCAGCTATGGCGCGGGGGGGACTGAAGCTTTCTTT.

This clonotype appeared many times. The chain employs TRBV2 and TRBJ2-3; D unresolved. Per the germline V gene, CDR1 is SNHLY and CDR2 is FYNNEI. Trimming pared 3 bases from V and 5 bases from J, leaving 6 bases between. CDR3 size: 12 residues. The CDR3 nucleotides read TGTGCCAGCAGTGACACGGTAGATACGCAGTATTTT. This encodes CASSDTVDTQYF.

This clonotype was seen a few times. The chain is built from TRBV28 and TRBJ1-6; D gene ambiguous. Germline values: CDR1 MDHEN, CDR2 SYDVKM. CDR3 length: 17 residues. The V gene lost 3 bases and the J gene lost 0 bases, with 12 bases spanning the gap. The CDR3 is CASSFGSSRSYNSPLHF. The CDR3 DNA reads TGTGCCAGCAGTTTTGGGAGCTCCCGCTCCTATAATTCACCCCTCCACTTT.

This clonotype was seen more than once but under ten times. This chain joins TRBV28 and TRBJ1-1, with TRBD1 as a possible D gene (5 bases). The CDR3 consists of 14 residues. Per germline, CDR1 MDHEN and CDR2 SYDVKM. The V and J ends lost 5 bases and 1 base respectively, with 11 bases between them. CDR3 residues: CASSGAQRNTEAFF. The CDR3 nucleotides read TGTGCCAGCAGTGGGGCCCAGAGGAACACTGAAGCTTTCTTT.

This clonotype was observed at least ten times. This chain joins TRBV29-1 and TRBJ1-1, with a possible D match to TRBD1 (5 bases). CDR3 length: 11 residues. The ends were cut back, 6 bases at V and 11 bases at J, with 16 bases in the middle. CDR1 and CDR2 (germline): SQVTM, ANQGSEA. CDR3: CSVDCREGAFF. CDR3 in DNA: TGCAGCGTAGATTGCAGGGAGGGGGCTTTCTTT.

This clonotype was recorded at least ten times. The chain couples TRBV20-1 to TRBJ1-1, with 10 bases aligning to TRBD1. Germline CDR1 reads DFQATT; CDR2 reads SNEGSKA (reference sequence). This CDR3 region has 12 residues. With 8 bases clipped from V and 3 bases from J, the junction kept 3 bases outside the gene matches. CDR3 protein: CSTDRGDTEAFF. CDR3 in DNA: TGCAGTACGGACAGGGGGGACACTGAAGCTTTCTTT.

There are many counts of this clonotype. The J gene is TRBJ2-3, the V gene TRBV4-1; 7 bases are a match to TRBD2. The V segment lost 0 bases and the J segment 1 base; nucleotides outside the gene matches: 10. CDR1 and CDR2 from the germline V gene are MGHRA and YSYEKL. The CDR3 has 18 residues. The CDR3 coding sequence is TGCGCCAGCAGCCAAGATGGGCCCCCAAGCGGGGGCACAGATACGCAGTATTTT. Its translation: CASSQDGPPSGGTDTQYF.